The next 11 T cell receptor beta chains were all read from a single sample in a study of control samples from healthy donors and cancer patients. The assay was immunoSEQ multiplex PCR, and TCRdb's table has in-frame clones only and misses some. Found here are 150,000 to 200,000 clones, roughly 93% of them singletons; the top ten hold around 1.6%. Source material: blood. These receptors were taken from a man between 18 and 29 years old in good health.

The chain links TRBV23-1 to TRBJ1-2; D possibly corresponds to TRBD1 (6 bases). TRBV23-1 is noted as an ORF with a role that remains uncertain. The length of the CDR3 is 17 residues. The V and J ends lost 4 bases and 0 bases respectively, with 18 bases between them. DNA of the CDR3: TGCGCCAGCAGTCTTAATTCGGCGGGGGCAACTAACTATGGCTACACCTTC. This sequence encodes CASSLNSAGATNYGYTF.

The CDR3 DNA follows: TGCGCCAGCAGCTCCGGGACAGGAAGGACTGAAGCTTTCTTT. Translating it yields CASSSGTGRTEAFF. V usage is TRBV5-1 and J usage is TRBJ1-1; 8 positions match TRBD1. V gave up 3 bases and J gave up 5 bases; unmatched junction bases: 6. In germline, CDR1 is SGHRS, CDR2 YFSETQ. The CDR3 is 14 amino acids.

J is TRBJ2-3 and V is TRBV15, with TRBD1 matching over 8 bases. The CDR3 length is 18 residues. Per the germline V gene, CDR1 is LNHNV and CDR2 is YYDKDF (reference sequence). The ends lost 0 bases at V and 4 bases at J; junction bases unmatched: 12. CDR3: CATSRDLEATGVSDTQYF. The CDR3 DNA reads TGTGCCACCAGCAGAGATCTGGAGGCGACAGGGGTGTCAGATACGCAGTATTTT.

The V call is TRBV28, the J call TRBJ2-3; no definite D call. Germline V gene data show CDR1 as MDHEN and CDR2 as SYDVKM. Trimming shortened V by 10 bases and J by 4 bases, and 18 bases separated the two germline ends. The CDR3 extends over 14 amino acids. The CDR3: CATTQLGGADTQYF. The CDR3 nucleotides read TGTGCCACCACACAGTTGGGTGGGGCAGATACGCAGTATTTT. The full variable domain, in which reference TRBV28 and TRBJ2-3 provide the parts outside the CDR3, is DVKVTQSSRYLVKRTGEKVFLECVQDMDHENMFWYRQDPGLGLRLIYFSYDVKMKEKGDIPEGYSVSREKKERFSLILESASTNQTSMYLCATTQLGGADTQYFGPGTRLTVL.

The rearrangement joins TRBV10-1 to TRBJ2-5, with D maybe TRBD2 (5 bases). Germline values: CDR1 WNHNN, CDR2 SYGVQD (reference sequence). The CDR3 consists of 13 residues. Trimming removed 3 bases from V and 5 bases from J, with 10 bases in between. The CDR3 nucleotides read TGCGCCAGCAGTGAACCGGGGATCGAGACCCAGTACTTC. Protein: CASSEPGIETQYF.

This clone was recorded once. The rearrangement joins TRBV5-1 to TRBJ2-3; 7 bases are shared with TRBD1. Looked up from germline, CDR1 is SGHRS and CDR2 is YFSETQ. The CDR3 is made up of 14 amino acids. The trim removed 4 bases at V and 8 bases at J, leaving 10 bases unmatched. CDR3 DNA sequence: TGCGCCAGCAGCCAACCGACAGGGCTAACTACGCAGTATTTT. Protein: CASSQPTGLTTQYF.

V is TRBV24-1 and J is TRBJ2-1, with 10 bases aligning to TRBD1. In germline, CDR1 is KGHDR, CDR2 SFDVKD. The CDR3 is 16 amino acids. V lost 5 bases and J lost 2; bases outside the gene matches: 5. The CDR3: CATSAPGQGAYNEQFF. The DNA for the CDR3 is TGTGCCACCAGTGCCCCTGGACAGGGGGCCTACAATGAGCAGTTCTTC.

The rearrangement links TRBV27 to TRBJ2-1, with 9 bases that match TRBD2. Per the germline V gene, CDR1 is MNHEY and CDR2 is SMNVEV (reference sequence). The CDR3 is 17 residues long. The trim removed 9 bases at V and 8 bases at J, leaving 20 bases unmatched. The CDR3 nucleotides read TGTGCCAGTTCTCCCCTAAAGGGGGCGGGGGGGCCCGATGAGCAGTTCTTC. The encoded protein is CASSPLKGAGGPDEQFF.

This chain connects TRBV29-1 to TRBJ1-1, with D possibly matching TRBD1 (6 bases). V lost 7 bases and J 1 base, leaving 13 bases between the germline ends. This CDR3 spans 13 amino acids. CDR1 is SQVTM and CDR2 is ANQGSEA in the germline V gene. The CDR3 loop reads CSAGTGRNTEAFF. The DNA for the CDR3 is TGCAGCGCTGGAACAGGGAGGAACACTGAAGCTTTCTTT. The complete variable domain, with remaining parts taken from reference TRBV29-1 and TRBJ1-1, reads SAVISQKPSRDICQRGTSLTIQCQVDSQVTMMFWYRQQPGQSLTLIATANQGSEATYESGFVIDKFPISRPNLTFSTLTVSNMSPEDSSIYLCSAGTGRNTEAFFGQGTRLTVV.

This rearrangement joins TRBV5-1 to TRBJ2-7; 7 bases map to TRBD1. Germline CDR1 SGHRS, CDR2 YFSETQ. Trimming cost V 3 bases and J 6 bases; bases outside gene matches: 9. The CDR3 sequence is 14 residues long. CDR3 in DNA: TGCGCCAGCAGCTATCGGGACAGACACTCCGAGCAGTACTTC. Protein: CASSYRDRHSEQYF.

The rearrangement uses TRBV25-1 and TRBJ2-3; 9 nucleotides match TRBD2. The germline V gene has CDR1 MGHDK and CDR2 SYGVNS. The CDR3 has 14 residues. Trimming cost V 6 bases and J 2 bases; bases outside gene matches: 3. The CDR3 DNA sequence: TGTGCCAGCAGACCGGGACTAGCCACAGATACGCAGTATTTT. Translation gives CASRPGLATDTQYF. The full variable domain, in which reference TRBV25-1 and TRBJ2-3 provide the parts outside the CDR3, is EADIYQTPRYLVIGTGKKITLECSQTMGHDKMYWYQQDPGMELHLIHYSYGVNSTEKGDLSSESTVSRIRTEHFPLTLESARPSHTSQYLCASRPGLATDTQYFGPGTRLTVL.